The T cell receptor beta chain under discussion was sequenced for a study of blood T cell repertoires in COVID-19. The wider study: T cells, B-cell-depleted T cells, or PBMCs supplied cDNA or gDNA.

Per the original data handling: Reference gene primer amplification in the assay estimated nucleated cell counts. The assay was immunoSEQ multiplex PCR, and TCRdb's table has in-frame clones only and misses some. V and J calls and clone size follow that table, whereas D and trimming were derived from the DNA. The data contain some 270,000 clones, less than 90% of them singletons. This clone was detected only a few times. This CDR3 is built from 18 residues. J gave up 0 bases and V 6 bases, and 14 bases lay outside the gene matches. Germline loops: CDR1 SQVTM, CDR2 ANQGSEA. This receptor was obtained from a woman in her forties who had recovered from COVID-19. This chain uses TRBV29-1 with TRBJ2-6; 7 nucleotides agree with TRBD1. What was sequenced was peripheral blood. CDR3: CSVQGLGRGSSGANVLTF. The CDR3 DNA sequence: TGCAGCGTCCAGGGTTTGGGCAGGGGGAGCTCTGGGGCCAACGTCCTGACTTTC.